Following are 29 T cell receptor beta chains from one sample sequenced in a study of blood T cell repertoires in COVID-19. The method was immunoSEQ multiplex PCR; TCRdb's version includes in-frame clones alone and lacks a portion of them. The sample contains around 150,000 clones, roughly 82% of which appear only once. The sequencing sample was made of peripheral blood. The receptors originated from a woman in her 40s with COVID-19, enrolled during active disease.

This chain links TRBV7-6 with TRBJ2-1, with a weak D call TRBD1 (6 bases). Germline-derived CDR1 and CDR2 are SGHVS and FNYEAQ. The CDR3 runs to 16 residues. V was cut by 5 bases and J by 1 base, with 15 bases left in between. The CDR3, as DNA: TGTGCCAGCAGCATGGACAGCGTCGCATCCTACAATGAGCAGTTCTTC. It yields the protein CASSMDSVASYNEQFF.

The CDR3 DNA sequence: TGTGCCATAGCACGCACAGGGACGACCTACGAGCAGTACTTC. Translating gives CAIARTGTTYEQYF. This chain uses TRBV28 with TRBJ2-7; D possibly corresponds to TRBD1 (6 bases). The V end was cut by 10 bases, the J end by 2 bases, with 18 bases between. The CDR3 length is 14 residues. Germline CDR1 MDHEN, CDR2 SYDVKM.

This sequence joins TRBV3-1 (or the pseudogene TRBV3-2) and TRBJ1-5; 8 bases fit TRBD1. V shed 4 bases, J shed 0 bases, and the junction held 11 bases outside the gene matches. Germline loops: CDR1 LGHDT, CDR2 YNNKEL (reference sequence). The CDR3 loop spans 18 amino acids. The CDR3 reads CASSLSPTGVYSNQPQHF. CDR3 DNA: TGTGCCAGCAGCCTGTCGCCGACAGGGGTCTATAGCAATCAGCCCCAGCATTTT.

This clone is a singleton in its sample. This chain uses TRBV6-5 with TRBJ2-5, with 10 bases that match TRBD1. Germline V gene data show CDR1 as MNHEY and CDR2 as SVGAGI. J lost 5 bases, V lost 1 base, and 7 bases had no gene match. This CDR3 comprises 16 residues. CDR3: CASSYLTGGARETQYF. The CDR3 DNA is TGTGCCAGCAGTTACTTGACAGGGGGCGCGAGGGAGACCCAGTACTTC.

The gene calls are TRBV30 and TRBJ1-3; D is undetermined. The CDR3 is 15 amino acids. V lost 0 bases and J lost 1, with 10 bases in between. Germline V gives CDR1 GTSNPN, CDR2 SVGIG (reference sequence). Here the CDR3 reads CAWSVRGGSGNTIYF. CDR3 DNA sequence: TGTGCCTGGAGTGTCCGCGGCGGGTCTGGAAACACCATATATTTT.

V usage is TRBV19 and J usage is TRBJ1-2; D possibly corresponds to TRBD1 (5 bases). Deletions cut 8 bases from V and 4 bases from J, with 20 bases between. CDR1 is LNHDA, CDR2 SQIVND, per germline (reference sequence). There are 15 residues in the CDR3. CDR3 residues: CASRTHGGRGYGYTF. As DNA, the CDR3 is TGTGCCAGTCGTACCCACGGTGGGAGGGGCTATGGCTACACCTTC.

The genes are TRBV9 and TRBJ1-2, with a weak D call TRBD1 (6 bases). Looked up from germline, CDR1 is SGDLS and CDR2 is YYNGEE. The V gene lost 0 bases and the J gene lost 9 bases, with 18 bases spanning the gap. This CDR3 region has 15 residues. The DNA of the CDR3 is TGTGCCAGCAGCGTAGGGGGGCAGGCTCCGGGGAGCTACACCTTC. Amino acid sequence: CASSVGGQAPGSYTF.

The rearrangement links TRBV2 to TRBJ2-1, with D maybe TRBD2 (6 bases). Trimming pared 7 bases from V and 7 bases from J, leaving 11 bases between. Germline V gene lookup returns CDR1 SNHLY and CDR2 FYNNEI. The CDR3 spans 12 residues. CDR3 DNA: TGTGCCAGCATCTTTGGGGGGAATGAGCAGTTCTTC. This encodes CASIFGGNEQFF.

This sequence joins TRBV2 and TRBJ2-7; D not resolved. Germline CDR1 reads SNHLY; CDR2 reads FYNNEI. CDR3 length: 14 residues. The germline V and J ends were trimmed by 2 bases and 2 bases, with 10 bases remaining between them. CDR3 protein: CASSEFYKTYEQYF. The DNA of the CDR3 is TGTGCCAGCAGTGAATTTTACAAAACCTACGAGCAGTACTTC. The full variable domain, with the rest looked up from reference TRBV2 and TRBJ2-7, is EPEVTQTPSHQVTQMGQEVILRCVPISNHLYFYWYRQILGQKVEFLVSFYNNEISEKSEIFDDQFSVERPDGSNFTLKIRSTKLEDSAMYFCASSEFYKTYEQYFGPGTRLTVT.

The rearrangement uses TRBV6-5 and TRBJ1-2, with TRBD1 matching over 9 bases. Germline CDR1 reads MNHEY; CDR2 reads SVGAGI. Trimming removed 4 bases from V and 1 base from J; junction bases left unmatched: 7. CDR3 length: 16 residues. The CDR3 region has the DNA TGTGCCAGCAGTTCGGTGGGACAGGGAGATAACTATGGCTACACCTTC. Translated: CASSSVGQGDNYGYTF.

The chain is built from TRBV15 and TRBJ2-1; the D gene is possibly TRBD1 (6 bases). Germline V gives CDR1 LNHNV, CDR2 YYDKDF (reference sequence). V lost 4 bases to trimming and J lost 3 bases, with 10 bases between them. This CDR3 spans 14 amino acids. CDR3 sequence (DNA): TGTGCCACCAGCACCGAGGACAGCTACAATGAGCAGTTCTTC. As protein: CATSTEDSYNEQFF. The variable domain in full, completed from reference TRBV15 and TRBJ2-1, reads DAMVIQNPRYQVTQFGKPVTLSCSQTLNHNVMYWYQQKSSQAPKLLFHYYDKDFNNEADTPDNFQSRRPNTSFCFLDIRSPGLGDTAMYLCATSTEDSYNEQFFGPGTRLTVL.

This chain's CDR3 is CASSQNPTGWETQYF. DNA for the CDR3: TGTGCCAGCAGTCAAAACCCGACAGGGTGGGAGACCCAGTACTTC. The chain uses TRBV11-3 and TRBJ2-5; the match to TRBD1 covers 7 bases. The length of the CDR3 is 15 residues. Trimming took 6 bases from V and 5 from J; bases not matched to a gene: 12. CDR1 is SGHNT, CDR2 YENEEA, per germline.

This chain connects TRBV19 to TRBJ2-7; no clear D. Germline loops: CDR1 LNHDA, CDR2 SQIVND (reference sequence). This CDR3 region has 15 residues. Trimming stripped 7 bases from V and 3 bases from J, with 19 bases between. CDR3: CASTPEYGWVYEQYF. The CDR3 nucleotides are TGTGCCAGTACCCCGGAGTATGGGTGGGTCTACGAGCAGTACTTC.

This clone was seen more than once but under ten times. The CDR3 is CASHRDRFSNQPQHF. The DNA of the CDR3 is TGTGCCAGCCACCGGGACAGGTTTAGCAATCAGCCCCAGCATTTT. V gene TRBV2 combines with J gene TRBJ1-5; 8 bases line up with TRBD1. This CDR3 comprises 15 residues. The V segment lost 8 bases and the J segment 0 bases; nucleotides outside the gene matches: 6. Germline values: CDR1 SNHLY, CDR2 FYNNEI. Based on the CDR3 plus reference TRBV2 and TRBJ1-5, the full variable domain is EPEVTQTPSHQVTQMGQEVILRCVPISNHLYFYWYRQILGQKVEFLVSFYNNEISEKSEIFDDQFSVERPDGSNFTLKIRSTKLEDSAMYFCASHRDRFSNQPQHFGDGTRLSIL.

V is TRBV19 and J is TRBJ1-2, with D hard to call. Germline CDR1 is LNHDA and CDR2 is SQIVND (reference sequence). This CDR3 spans 15 amino acids. The V end was cut by 4 bases, the J end by 3 bases, with 15 bases between. CDR3 DNA: TGTGCCAGTAGTACTAAAAGAAGCCTGGACTATGGCTACACCTTC. It translates to CASSTKRSLDYGYTF.

This clone occurred once. The V and J genes are TRBV20-1 and TRBJ1-5; D ambiguous. V lost 3 bases, J lost 0 bases, and 12 bases lay in between. This CDR3 is 15 amino acids long. Germline V gene lookup returns CDR1 DFQATT and CDR2 SNEGSKA (reference sequence). The CDR3 reads CSASFSQDSNQPQHF. DNA of the CDR3: TGCAGTGCTAGTTTCTCTCAGGATAGCAATCAGCCCCAGCATTTT.

The chain carries TRBV9 and TRBJ1-1, with TRBD1 identical over 8 bases. V was clipped by 4 bases and J by 8 bases; unmatched bases: 10. The germline V gene encodes CDR1 SGDLS and CDR2 YYNGEE. The CDR3 runs to 14 residues. CDR3 sequence: CASSKSPGQAEAFF. CDR3 DNA: TGTGCCAGCAGCAAATCACCGGGACAGGCAGAAGCTTTCTTT.

This sequence joins TRBV18 and TRBJ2-5; unclear D gene. The V end lost 3 bases, the J end lost 4 bases, and 9 bases lay between the germline ends. The CDR3 has 13 residues. Germline CDR1 reads KGHSH; CDR2 reads LQKENI. The CDR3 nucleotides are TGTGCCAGCTCACCCGGAGACTTAGAGACCCAGTACTTC. This gives the protein CASSPGDLETQYF.

The V call is TRBV9, the J call TRBJ2-7; 9 bases agree with TRBD1. After removal of 0 bases from V and 5 bases from J, the junction contained 6 bases not matched to a gene. CDR1 is SGDLS and CDR2 is YYNGEE in the germline V gene. The CDR3 is made up of 15 amino acids. CDR3 loop: CASSVGTGVHDEQYV. Written as DNA, the CDR3 is TGTGCCAGCAGCGTAGGGACAGGGGTTCATGACGAGCAGTACGTC.

The genes are TRBV7-8 and TRBJ2-7; D possibly corresponds to TRBD1 (5 bases). The germline gives CDR1 SGHVS, CDR2 FQNEAQ. The CDR3 runs to 16 residues. V lost 0 bases to trimming and J lost 1 base, with 13 bases between them. CDR3 sequence (DNA): TGTGCCAGCAGCTTAGCCAGTAGACAGTTTTCCTACGAGCAGTACTTC. This gives the protein CASSLASRQFSYEQYF.

The rearrangement links TRBV19 to TRBJ1-1; D possibly corresponds to TRBD1 (5 bases). V was shortened by 8 bases and J by 0 bases, with 16 bases between the two germline ends. This CDR3 spans 15 amino acids. The germline V gene encodes CDR1 LNHDA and CDR2 SQIVND (reference sequence). Here the CDR3 reads CASQDAGTVNTEAFF. CDR3 in DNA: TGTGCCAGTCAGGATGCGGGGACGGTGAACACTGAAGCTTTCTTT.

This clone was observed a single time. The V and J genes are TRBV7-6 and TRBJ2-5, with D possibly TRBD2 on 5 matching bases. This CDR3 is built from 11 residues. The germline V gene has CDR1 SGHVS and CDR2 FNYEAQ. Trimming took 7 bases from V and 5 from J, leaving 8 bases between them. The CDR3 here is CASTTGETQYF. CDR3 bases: TGTGCCAGCACGACGGGGGAGACCCAGTACTTC.

The chain combines TRBV6-2 or TRBV6-3 with TRBJ2-1, with 12 bases matching TRBD2. V was clipped by 7 bases and J by 15 bases; unmatched bases: 13. Germline CDR1 MNHEY, CDR2 SVGEGT. The CDR3 covers 14 residues. DNA for the CDR3: TGTGCCAGCATCCCTAGCGGGGGGGCCTGGGTCCCGTTCTTC. It yields the protein CASIPSGGAWVPFF.

The chain uses TRBV6-5 and TRBJ2-3, with 7 bases that match TRBD2. CDR1 is MNHEY, CDR2 SVGAGI, per germline. J gave up 2 bases and V 8 bases, and 4 bases lay outside the gene matches. The CDR3 totals 13 residues. The CDR3 bases are TGTGCCAGCGCTCTAGCGGCCACAGATACGCAGTATTTT. This sequence encodes CASALAATDTQYF.

This sequence joins TRBV18 and TRBJ2-7; D gene ambiguous. Germline CDR1 KGHSH, CDR2 LQKENI. The CDR3 runs 13 residues. Trimming shortened V by 3 bases and J by 3 bases, and 9 bases separated the two germline ends. CDR3 sequence (DNA): TGTGCCAGCTCACCGAAGTCAGTCTACGAGCAGTACGTC. Protein: CASSPKSVYEQYV.

This clone occurred a few times. The chain links TRBV27 to TRBJ1-6; 8 bases fit TRBD1. Germline-derived CDR1 and CDR2 are MNHEY and SMNVEV (reference sequence). Trimming at V came to 5 bases and at J to 4 bases, leaving 10 bases not matched to a gene. This CDR3 contains 17 residues. The CDR3 DNA sequence: TGTGCCAGCAGTCCTCGGACAGGGAGTAGGTATAATTCACCCCTCCACTTT. This translates into CASSPRTGSRYNSPLHF.

J is TRBJ2-1 and V is TRBV9; D uncertain. Germline assignment: CDR1 SGDLS and CDR2 YYNGEE. The V end lost 3 bases, the J end lost 6 bases, and 19 bases lay between the germline ends. The CDR3 covers 16 residues. CDR3 DNA sequence: TGTGCCAGCAGCGCATCGACCCTCCCGCCGGGCAATGAGCAGTTCTTC. This sequence encodes CASSASTLPPGNEQFF.

The chain carries TRBV11-2 and TRBJ1-1; D is unclear. This CDR3 region has 12 residues. Germline CDR1 reads SGHAT; CDR2 reads FQNNGV. V gave up 5 bases and J gave up 5 bases, with 9 bases separating them. In DNA form, the CDR3 reads TGTGCCAGCAGCCCGTCGGGGACTGAAGCTTTCTTT. Its protein product is CASSPSGTEAFF.

The chain couples TRBV27 to TRBJ2-7; D ambiguous. The CDR3 has 12 residues. The V and J ends lost 4 bases and 2 bases respectively, with 6 bases between them. CDR1 is MNHEY, CDR2 SMNVEV, per germline (reference sequence). The chain's CDR3 is CASSSLTYEQYF. The DNA of the CDR3 is TGTGCCAGCAGTTCCCTAACCTACGAGCAGTACTTC.